This T cell receptor beta chain stems from a study of tumor and adjacent non-tumor tissue in lung cancer. Findings and limits, study-wide: Normal lung showed higher cumulative top 100 clone frequency than tumor.

Concerning this clonotype: The antigen is undetermined. A much more abundant neighbour one base away suggests this may be a read error.

This sample's RNA came from whole unsorted tissue. Three rounds of nested PCR, following a modified ARM-PCR protocol, produced the TCRbeta library. Via MiXCR, TCRdb re-called the multiplex PCR reads, giving one row per CDR3 protein. The sample lists 70,000 or so distinct CDR3 sequences, 55% to 70% occurring once. This clonotype originated in a man aged 45-60 years with non-small cell lung cancer. The sample comprised lung tumor tissue.

CDR3 in amino acids: CAWSVPPGVHGYTF. In DNA form, the CDR3 reads TGTGCCTGGAGTGTACCCCCAGGGGTCCATGGCTACACCTTC. The chain is built from TRBV30 and TRBJ1-2; a possible D gene is TRBD1 (6 bases). The germline gives CDR1 GTSNPN, CDR2 SVGIG (reference sequence). This CDR3 region has 14 residues. V lost 0 bases to trimming and J lost 6 bases, with 14 bases between them. Using reference TRBV30 and TRBJ1-2 for the parts outside the CDR3, the full variable domain is SQTIHQWPATLVQPVGSPLSLECTVEGTSNPNLYWYRQAAGRGLQLLFYSVGIGQISSEVPQNLSASRPQDRQFILSSKKLLLSDSGFYLCAWSVPPGVHGYTFGSGTRLTVV.